Included here is one TCR beta chain sequence, with context. Its antigen remains unidentified. Base qualities are not provided; no much larger clone lies one nucleotide away. The entry originates in a study of identical twins (dated by TCRdb to 2016 to 2017). Study-wide context: To test whether fetal clonotypes persist, this study deep-sequenced TCR alpha and beta repertoires from monozygotic twins, from unrelated adults of various ages, and from cord blood. Replicate twin experiments were performed at different times using different library preparation protocols to rule out contamination.

From the germline V gene, CDR1 is SGHRS and CDR2 is YFSETQ. The CDR3, from cysteine to phenylalanine, totals 17 residues. CDR3 DNA is the only sequence kept; it has 51 bases, read in frame from the first base. V trim: 2 bases; J trim: 0 bases; unmatched bases: 7. Preparation of the library involved 5' RACE. Instrument used: Illumina HiSeq 2000. A universal primer binding site was added through template switching, and the final cDNA carried a unique molecular identifier so that TCR cDNA molecules could be counted accurately. Specific primers in the conserved constant-segment region were used to synthesize first-strand cDNA for TCR alpha and beta chains. Each cDNA library was double barcoded, with a SMART-Mk sample barcode plus Illumina barcodes, to control for contamination. TruSeq adapter sequences, together with Illumina sample barcodes, were added in two successive PCR steps. Sequencing of the TCR alpha and beta cDNA libraries was done on the Illumina HiSeq platform using custom primers. Under the source paper's analysis protocol: MiGEC processed the raw reads to extract unique molecular identifiers, while MiXCR was used to determine the CDR3 positions. For each individual, recombination models were inferred using an EM algorithm with the repgenHMM and IGoR tools. The tcR package in R was used for shared clonotype analysis, with sharing normalized by the product of cloneset sizes. To study raw recombination free of thymic and clonal selection effects, out-of-frame nonproductive sequences were analyzed. TCRdb cleaned the public reads at Q25 with fastp, built clones with MiXCR and kept in-frame beta chains. A single entry per CDR3 protein holds the most common genes and DNA from its merged rows. The V and J calls were not made by the authors but by TCRdb's processing. The sample data list 500,000 to 650,000 distinct CDR3 sequences, and roughly 7.1% of these were observed just once. The top ten clones comprise 1.5% to 2% of the sample.

Paper-wide results and their limitations: Excess twin sharing in beta out-of-frame sequences was weaker because fewer shared sequences lowered the signal-to-noise ratio. Zero-insertion analyses could be partly confounded by invariant T cells such as MAIT and iNKT, though diverse VJ usage argued against such confounding for most clonotypes. Compared with coincidental sharing between unrelated individuals, out-of-frame TCR alpha sequences shared between twins had an excess of sequences with low generation probability. Fewer insertions were carried by abundant cord blood beta clonotypes, a similar but weaker trend appeared in young adult naive repertoires, and no such trend appeared in memory repertoires. Recombination models systematically underestimated out-of-frame TCR alpha sharing in monozygotic twins but agreed with sharing between unrelated individuals. Because the same donors could not be followed over many years, conclusions were based on cross-sectional statistical analysis.

Only healthy Caucasian donors were included. Three pairs of female monozygotic twins, all aged roughly 18 to 29 years, were included in the twin cohort. Peripheral blood mononuclear cells were the source from which RNA for the TCR libraries was isolated. These data were likewise used in another study, on yellow fever vaccine responses in identical twins. The second study reports: The T cell response to vaccination in identical twins was reported by the authors to appear partly convergent and partly personalized. Focusing on identical twins, the study followed the T cell clones that responded to the vaccine, and did so with precision.

This clonotype originated in a woman between 18 and 29 years old in good health. The sequenced sample was PBMCs. The chain is made from TRBV5-1 and TRBJ2-7; 11 bases in between match TRBD2. The CDR3 sequence is CASSLGGLADDSYEQYF. The DNA reads as follows: TGCGCCAGCAGCTTAGGGGGACTAGCGGACGACTCCTACGAGCAGTACTTC.